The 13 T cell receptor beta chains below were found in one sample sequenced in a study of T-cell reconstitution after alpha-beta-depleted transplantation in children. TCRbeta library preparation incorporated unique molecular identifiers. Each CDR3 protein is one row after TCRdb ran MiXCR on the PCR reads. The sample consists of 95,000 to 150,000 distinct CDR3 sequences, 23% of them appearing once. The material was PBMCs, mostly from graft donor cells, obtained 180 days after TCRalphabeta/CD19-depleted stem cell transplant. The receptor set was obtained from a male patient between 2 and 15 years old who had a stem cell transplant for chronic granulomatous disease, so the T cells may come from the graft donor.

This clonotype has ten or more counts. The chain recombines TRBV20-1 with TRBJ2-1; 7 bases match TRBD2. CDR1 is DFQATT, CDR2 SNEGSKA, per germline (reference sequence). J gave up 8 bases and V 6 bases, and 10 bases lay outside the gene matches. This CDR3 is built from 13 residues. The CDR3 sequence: CSAPNPAGYEQFF. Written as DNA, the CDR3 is TGCAGTGCACCGAACCCAGCGGGATATGAGCAGTTCTTC.

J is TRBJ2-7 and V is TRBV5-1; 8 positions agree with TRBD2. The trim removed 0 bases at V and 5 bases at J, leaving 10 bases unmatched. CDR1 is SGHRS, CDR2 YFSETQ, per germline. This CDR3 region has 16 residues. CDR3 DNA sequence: TGCGCCAGCAGCTTGGGTCTAGCGGGTTATCGTCACGAGCAGTACTTC. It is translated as CASSLGLAGYRHEQYF.

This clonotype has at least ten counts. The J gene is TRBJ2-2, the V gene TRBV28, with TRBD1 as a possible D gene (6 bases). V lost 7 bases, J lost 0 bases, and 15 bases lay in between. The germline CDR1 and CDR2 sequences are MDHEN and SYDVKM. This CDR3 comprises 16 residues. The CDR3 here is CASTTTYRANTGELFF. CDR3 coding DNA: TGTGCCAGCACCACAACTTACAGGGCGAACACCGGGGAGCTGTTTTTT. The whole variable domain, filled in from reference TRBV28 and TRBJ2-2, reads DVKVTQSSRYLVKRTGEKVFLECVQDMDHENMFWYRQDPGLGLRLIYFSYDVKMKEKGDIPEGYSVSREKKERFSLILESASTNQTSMYLCASTTTYRANTGELFFGEGSRLTVL.

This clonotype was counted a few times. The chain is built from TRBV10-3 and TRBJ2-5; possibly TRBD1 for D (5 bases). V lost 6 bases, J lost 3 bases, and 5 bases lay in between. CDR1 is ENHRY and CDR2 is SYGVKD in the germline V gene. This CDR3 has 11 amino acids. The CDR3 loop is CAIRTEETQYF. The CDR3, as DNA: TGTGCCATCAGGACAGAAGAGACCCAGTACTTC.

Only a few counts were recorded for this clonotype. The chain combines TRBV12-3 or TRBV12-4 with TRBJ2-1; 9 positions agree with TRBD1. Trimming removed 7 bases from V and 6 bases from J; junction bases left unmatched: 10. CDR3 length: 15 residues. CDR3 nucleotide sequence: TGTGCCAGCAATTCTCGCGGACAGGGGTCCAATGAGCAGTTCTTC. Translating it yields CASNSRGQGSNEQFF.

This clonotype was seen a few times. For the CDR3, the DNA is TGCGCCACGCGGGAGATACCTGGGGCCAACGTCCTGACTTTC. Translating it yields CATREIPGANVLTF. The gene calls are TRBV5-1 and TRBJ2-6, with 7 positions matching TRBD2. CDR1 is SGHRS and CDR2 is YFSETQ in the germline V gene. The CDR3 spans 14 residues. Germline trimming cut 9 bases from V and 2 bases from J; bases unmatched to any gene: 5.

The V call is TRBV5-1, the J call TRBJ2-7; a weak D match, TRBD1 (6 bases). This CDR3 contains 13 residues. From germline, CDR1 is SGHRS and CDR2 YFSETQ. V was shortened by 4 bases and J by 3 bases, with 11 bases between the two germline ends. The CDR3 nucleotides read TGCGCCAGCAGCGGACAGTTGCTCTACGAGCAGTACTTC. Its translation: CASSGQLLYEQYF. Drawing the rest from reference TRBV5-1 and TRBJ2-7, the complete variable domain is KAGVTQTPRYLIKTRGQQVTLSCSPISGHRSVSWYQQTPGQGLQFLFEYFSETQRNKGNFPGRFSGRQFSNSRSEMNVSTLELGDSALYLCASSGQLLYEQYFGPGTRLTVT.

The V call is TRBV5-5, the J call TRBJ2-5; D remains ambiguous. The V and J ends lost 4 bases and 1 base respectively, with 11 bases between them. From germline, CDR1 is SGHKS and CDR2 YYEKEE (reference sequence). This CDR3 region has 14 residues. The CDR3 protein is CASSRRTLQETQYF. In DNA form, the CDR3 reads TGTGCCAGCAGCCGACGTACACTCCAAGAGACCCAGTACTTC. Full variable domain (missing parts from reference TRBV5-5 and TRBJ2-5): DAGVTQSPTHLIKTRGQQVTLRCSPISGHKSVSWYQQVLGQGPQFIFQYYEKEERGRGNFPDRFSARQFPNYSSELNVNALLLGDSALYLCASSRRTLQETQYFGPGTRLLVL.

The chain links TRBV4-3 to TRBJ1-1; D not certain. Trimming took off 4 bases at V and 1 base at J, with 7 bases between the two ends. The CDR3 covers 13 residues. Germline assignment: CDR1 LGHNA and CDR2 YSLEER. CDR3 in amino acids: CASSRTENTEAFF. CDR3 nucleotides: TGCGCCAGCAGCCGGACCGAGAACACTGAAGCTTTCTTT.

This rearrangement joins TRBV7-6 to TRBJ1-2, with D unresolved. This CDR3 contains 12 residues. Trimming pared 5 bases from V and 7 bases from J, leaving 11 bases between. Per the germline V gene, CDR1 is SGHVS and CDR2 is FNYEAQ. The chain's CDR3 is CASSPRFGGYTF. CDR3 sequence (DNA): TGTGCCAGCAGCCCCAGGTTTGGTGGCTACACCTTC.

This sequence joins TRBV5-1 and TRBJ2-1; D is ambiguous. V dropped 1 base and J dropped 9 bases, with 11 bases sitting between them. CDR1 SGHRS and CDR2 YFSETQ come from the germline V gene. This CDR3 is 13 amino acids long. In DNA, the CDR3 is TGCGCCAGCAGCTTGACCCCCGATATTGAGCAGTTCTTC. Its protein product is CASSLTPDIEQFF.

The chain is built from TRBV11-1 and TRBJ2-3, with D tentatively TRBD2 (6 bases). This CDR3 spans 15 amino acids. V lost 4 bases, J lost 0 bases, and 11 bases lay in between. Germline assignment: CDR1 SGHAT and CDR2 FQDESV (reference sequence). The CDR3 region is CASSSGLSSTDTQYF. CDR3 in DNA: TGTGCCAGCAGCTCGGGACTCTCAAGCACAGATACGCAGTATTTT.

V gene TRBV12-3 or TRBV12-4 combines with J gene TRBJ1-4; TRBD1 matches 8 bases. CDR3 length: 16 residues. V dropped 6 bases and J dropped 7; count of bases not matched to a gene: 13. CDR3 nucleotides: TGTGCCAGCAGCCCGTTCGACAGGGGTGAGGGTGAAAAACTGTTTTTT. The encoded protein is CASSPFDRGEGEKLFF.